The 4 T cell receptor beta chains below all came from one sample that was sequenced in a study of blood T cell repertoires in COVID-19. Some clones are missing from TCRdb's copy, which holds only in-frame ones; the method was immunoSEQ multiplex PCR. The sample lists about 200,000 clones, about 85% occurring once. Sequencing used PBMCs or T cells enriched from blood (not recorded which). The receptors shown here come from a woman between 40 and 55 years old in a cohort exposed to, infected with or recovered from COVID-19 (not recorded which).

V and J are TRBV7-2 and TRBJ1-5, with 7 bases lining up with TRBD1. The J segment lost 2 bases and the V segment lost 5 bases, leaving 9 bases of the junction unmatched. Germline V gene lookup returns CDR1 SGHTA and CDR2 FQGNSA. CDR3 length equals 16 residues. CDR3 nucleotides: TGTGCCAGCAGCCCGACAGGGTTCTCAGGCAATCAGCCCCAGCATTTT. Protein: CASSPTGFSGNQPQHF.

The rearrangement uses TRBV15 and TRBJ2-5, with 8 bases aligning to TRBD2. The CDR3 contains 15 residues. Per the germline V gene, CDR1 is LNHNV and CDR2 is YYDKDF (reference sequence). J gave up 2 bases and V 3 bases, and 5 bases lay outside the gene matches. CDR3 sequence (DNA): TGTGCCACCAGCAGCGGCGGGAGGACGCAAGAGACCCAGTACTTC. Translation: CATSSGGRTQETQYF.

The CDR3 reads CASSSGQGAPRGELFF. The CDR3 coding sequence is TGCGCCAGCAGCTCGGGACAGGGGGCCCCACGCGGGGAGCTGTTTTTT. The rearrangement joins TRBV5-1 to TRBJ2-2; TRBD1 matches 12 bases. Losses at the gene ends were 3 bases for V and 7 bases for J; bases not matched to a gene: 7. This CDR3 region has 16 residues. In germline, CDR1 is SGHRS, CDR2 YFSETQ.

V gene TRBV4-1 combines with J gene TRBJ2-2; TRBD1 might be the D (5 bases). Germline V gene lookup returns CDR1 MGHRA and CDR2 YSYEKL. The CDR3 contains 14 residues. V lost 2 bases and J lost 1, with 5 bases in between. This chain's CDR3 is CASSQQGNTGELFF. The CDR3 coding sequence is TGCGCCAGCAGCCAACAGGGGAACACCGGGGAGCTGTTTTTT.